A single sample gave rise to the 25 T cell receptor beta chains below, sequenced in a study of blood T cells in healthy people across ages. The use of a sample-barcoded 5' primer and a J-beta primer mix characterized a second PCR of about 6 to 12 cycles. TCRdb reprocessed the 5' RACE reads with MiXCR, giving one entry per CDR3 protein. This repertoire shows over 500,000 distinct CDR3 sequences, about 26% found once; its top ten account for approximately 3.6%. The data were also submitted as part of a second study, on T cells of mothers and their children.

The sample taken for sequencing was blood. These receptors all stem from a boy aged 2 to 10 in good health.

This clonotype was seen a few times. The rearrangement uses TRBV6-1 and TRBJ2-2; 11 bases are shared with TRBD2. Per the germline V gene, CDR1 is MNHNS and CDR2 is SASEGT. J gave up 5 bases and V 5 bases, and 13 bases lay outside the gene matches. This CDR3 comprises 18 residues. The CDR3: CASSPHLTSGIGTGELFF. The DNA of the CDR3 is TGTGCCAGCAGTCCCCACTTGACTAGCGGGATAGGAACCGGGGAGCTGTTTTTT.

This clonotype turned up a few times. The gene calls are TRBV7-9 and TRBJ2-1, with 9 bases lining up with TRBD2. Germline values: CDR1 SEHNR, CDR2 FQNEAQ (reference sequence). CDR3 length: 16 amino acids. J lost 3 bases, V lost 1 base, and 4 bases had no gene match. The CDR3 DNA reads as TGTGCCAGCAGCTTAGAGAAGCGGGGGGACTACAATGAGCAGTTCTTC. Residues: CASSLEKRGDYNEQFF.

Only a few counts were recorded for this clonotype. The chain links TRBV20-1 to TRBJ2-7; D perhaps matches TRBD2 (6 bases). Trimming took off 0 bases at V and 4 bases at J, with 16 bases between the two ends. The CDR3 spans 15 residues. The germline CDR1 and CDR2 sequences are DFQATT and SNEGSKA (reference sequence). CDR3 amino acids: CSARDEAGRSYEQYF. The CDR3 nucleotides read TGCAGTGCTAGAGACGAGGCGGGAAGAAGTTACGAGCAGTACTTC.

This chain uses TRBV6-5 with TRBJ1-2, with D tentatively TRBD1 (6 bases). The V end lost 2 bases, the J end lost 8 bases, and 12 bases lay between the germline ends. From germline, CDR1 is MNHEY and CDR2 SVGAGI. The CDR3 is 13 residues long. CDR3 residues: CASSYGAGAGYTF. The DNA for the CDR3 is TGTGCCAGCAGTTACGGAGCAGGGGCCGGCTACACCTTC.

This clonotype was seen more than once but under ten times. V and J are TRBV12-3 or TRBV12-4 and TRBJ1-4; D remains unclear. CDR3 size: 13 residues. V lost 4 bases, J lost 6 bases, and 9 bases lay in between. The CDR3 DNA reads TGTGCCAGCAGTTCAGGACTTCATGAAAAACTGTTTTTT. Translation gives CASSSGLHEKLFF.

This clonotype was seen more than once but under ten times. The V call is TRBV20-1, the J call TRBJ2-5; TRBD1 matches 7 bases. The V gene's germline CDR1 is DFQATT and CDR2 SNEGSKA (reference sequence). The CDR3 has 14 amino acids. V was pared by 6 bases and J by 3 bases, with 10 bases of the junction left unmatched. CDR3 amino acids: CSARQGTAKETQYF. The CDR3 DNA reads TGCAGTGCGCGACAGGGAACCGCCAAAGAGACCCAGTACTTC.

DNA of the CDR3: TGTGCCTGGAGCCCTGGAGGATCTGAAAAACTGTTTTTT. It specifies CAWSPGGSEKLFF. This chain joins TRBV30 and TRBJ1-4; D ambiguous. In germline, CDR1 is GTSNPN, CDR2 SVGIG (reference sequence). V was clipped by 3 bases and J by 7 bases, with 12 bases between them. This CDR3 is built from 13 residues.

The chain joins TRBV12-3 or TRBV12-4 to TRBJ1-1; 7 nucleotides match TRBD1. The CDR3 spans 14 residues. After removal of 5 bases from V and 5 bases from J, the junction contained 8 bases not matched to a gene. This CDR3 reads CASSATGVGTEAFF. The CDR3 region has the DNA TGTGCCAGCAGTGCTACAGGGGTAGGGACTGAAGCTTTCTTT.

J is TRBJ1-1 and V is TRBV20-1; TRBD1 matches at 12 bases. This CDR3 comprises 13 residues. Germline V gives CDR1 DFQATT, CDR2 SNEGSKA (reference sequence). V lost 6 bases to trimming and J lost 6 bases; unmatched junction nucleotides: 5. Here the CDR3 reads CSAPGQGAAEAFF. The CDR3 bases are TGCAGTGCCCCGGGACAGGGGGCGGCTGAAGCTTTCTTT.

The CDR3 region is CATSRDPKGGYGYTF. CDR3 nucleotide sequence: TGTGCCACCAGCAGAGATCCTAAAGGCGGCTATGGCTACACCTTC. The chain carries TRBV15 and TRBJ1-2; no reliable D call. Germline loops: CDR1 LNHNV, CDR2 YYDKDF (reference sequence). The CDR3 has 15 amino acids. The V gene lost 0 bases and the J gene lost 4 bases, with 12 bases spanning the gap.

The chain has TRBV21-1 and TRBJ1-1. TRBV21-1 is annotated as a pseudogene. The CDR3 totals 19 residues. CDR3 sequence: CASSETLRDGHFMNTEAFF. The CDR3 DNA sequence: TGTGCCAGCAGCGAAACGCTCAGGGACGGCCATTTCATGAACACTGAAGCTTTCTTT.

This clonotype was recorded a few times. The chain uses TRBV10-3 and TRBJ2-1; 8 bases map to TRBD1. The V gene's germline CDR1 is ENHRY and CDR2 SYGVKD. V lost 4 bases to trimming and J lost 6 bases; unmatched junction nucleotides: 5. This CDR3 contains 14 residues. The CDR3 nucleotides read TGTGCCATCAGTGGGACAGGGACCCCCAATGAGCAGTTCTTC. Its protein product is CAISGTGTPNEQFF.

This clonotype was seen a handful of times. V gene TRBV12-5 combines with J gene TRBJ1-2; no firm D call. CDR1 and CDR2 from the germline V gene are LGHNT and FRNRAP. The CDR3 consists of 14 residues. Trimming stripped 1 base from V and 8 bases from J, with 14 bases between. In DNA, the CDR3 is TGTGCTAGTGGTTTGGGCACGAGAAATTACGGCTACACCTTC. Translated: CASGLGTRNYGYTF. Looking up the rest from reference TRBV12-5 and TRBJ1-2 gives the full variable domain: DARVTQTPRHKVTEMGQEVTMRCQPILGHNTVFWYRQTMMQGLELLAYFRNRAPLDDSGMPKDRFSAEMPDATLATLKIQPSEPRDSAVYFCASGLGTRNYGYTFGSGTRLTVV.

The chain joins TRBV15 to TRBJ2-3; 9 positions match TRBD2. The CDR3 is made up of 15 amino acids. Unmatched junction bases numbered 5, after V lost 1 base and J lost 6 bases. From germline, CDR1 is LNHNV and CDR2 YYDKDF (reference sequence). CDR3 DNA sequence: TGTGCCACCAGCAGAGGATATAGCGGGAGTGATACGCAGTATTTT. Translation gives CATSRGYSGSDTQYF.

This clonotype has just a few counts. The junction differs from germline at one of its ends, possibly a read error. The chain carries TRBV10-3 and TRBJ1-5; 7 bases agree with TRBD1. CDR3 size: 15 residues. Germline assignment: CDR1 ENHRY and CDR2 SYGVKD. In DNA, the CDR3 is TGTGCCATCAGCGCCGGGACAGAAGACAATCAGTCCCAGCATTTT. Its protein product is CAISAGTEDNQSQHF.

The chain carries TRBV5-1 and TRBJ2-7; the match to TRBD2 covers 8 bases. V dropped 1 base and J dropped 5; count of bases not matched to a gene: 11. Germline CDR1 is SGHRS and CDR2 is YFSETQ. This CDR3 is 16 amino acids long. In DNA, the CDR3 is TGCGCCAGCAGCTTGTTCAACTCGGGAGGGCCACACGAGCAGTACTTC. The encoded protein is CASSLFNSGGPHEQYF.

This clonotype has more than one count but fewer than ten. The CDR3 bases are TGTGCCAGCAGTTACTCGAGGAGTATCCAAGAGACCCAGTACTTC. This codes for CASSYSRSIQETQYF. The V and J genes are TRBV6-6 and TRBJ2-5; no clear D gene. V lost 0 bases and J 1 base, leaving 9 bases between the germline ends. This CDR3 has 15 residues. The germline V gene encodes CDR1 MNHNY and CDR2 SVGAGI (reference sequence).

This chain joins TRBV7-2 and TRBJ2-2; D might be TRBD2 (6 bases). Germline V gene data show CDR1 as SGHTA and CDR2 as FQGNSA. Trimming stripped 6 bases from V and 3 bases from J, with 14 bases between. CDR3 length equals 15 residues. This CDR3 reads CASRTRLADTGELFF. Here the CDR3 DNA reads TGTGCCAGCAGGACCCGATTAGCGGACACCGGGGAGCTGTTTTTT.

This clonotype was observed a few times. The chain couples TRBV10-3 to TRBJ1-1, with unresolved D. V was cut by 0 bases and J by 1 base, with 9 bases left in between. Germline lookup yields CDR1 ENHRY and CDR2 SYGVKD. This CDR3 comprises 15 residues. This chain's CDR3 is CAISESMFSNTEAFF. CDR3 sequence (DNA): TGTGCCATCAGTGAGTCGATGTTTTCGAACACTGAAGCTTTCTTT.

This chain links TRBV20-1 with TRBJ2-2; TRBD1 matches at 9 bases. Germline CDR1 and CDR2: DFQATT and SNEGSKA (reference sequence). Unmatched junction bases numbered 12, after V lost 0 bases and J lost 4 bases. The CDR3 totals 18 residues. CDR3 region: CSARDLYGTGTITGELFF. Written as DNA, the CDR3 is TGCAGTGCTAGAGATCTCTATGGGACAGGGACCATCACCGGGGAGCTGTTTTTT.

V usage is TRBV12-3 or TRBV12-4 and J usage is TRBJ2-7; no clear D gene. CDR3 length equals 11 residues. V was shortened by 4 bases and J by 7 bases, with 8 bases between the two germline ends. The CDR3 sequence: CASSSGGEQYF. The CDR3 bases are TGTGCCAGCAGTTCCGGTGGGGAGCAGTACTTC.

This clonotype has only a few counts. The chain has TRBV6-5 and TRBJ1-2; D remains ambiguous. The V end lost 0 bases, the J end lost 5 bases, and 4 bases lay between the germline ends. CDR1 is MNHEY, CDR2 SVGAGI, per germline. The CDR3 contains 12 residues. CDR3 DNA: TGTGCCAGCAGTTACTCGAAGTATGGCTACACCTTC. This codes for CASSYSKYGYTF.

The sample holds a few counts of this clonotype. The V call is TRBV11-2, the J call TRBJ2-1; 10 bases align to TRBD1. The germline CDR1 and CDR2 sequences are SGHAT and FQNNGV. The CDR3 is 20 amino acids. The V gene end was trimmed by 1 base and the J gene end by 3 bases; junction bases not matched to a gene: 15. The CDR3 DNA reads as TGTGCCAGCAGCTTAGTGAGGGGACAGGGGACCCGACGCTACTACAATGAGCAGTTCTTC. It is translated as CASSLVRGQGTRRYYNEQFF.

In its sample, this clonotype was seen a few times. This chain uses TRBV9 with TRBJ1-4; 7 bases match TRBD1. The CDR3 is 15 residues long. The germline V gene has CDR1 SGDLS and CDR2 YYNGEE. Unmatched junction bases numbered 9, after V lost 2 bases and J lost 8 bases. The CDR3 loop reads CASSVEPGGEEKLFF. The CDR3 nucleotides are TGTGCCAGCAGCGTCGAACCAGGGGGAGAAGAAAAACTGTTTTTT.

This rearrangement joins TRBV19 to TRBJ2-7; unclear D gene. Trimming took 3 bases from V and 0 from J, leaving 9 bases between them. Germline CDR1 is LNHDA and CDR2 is SQIVND (reference sequence). The CDR3 length is 14 residues. Here the CDR3 DNA reads TGTGCCAGTAGTATCCTCGCCTCCTCCTACGAGCAGTACTTC. This sequence encodes CASSILASSYEQYF. Drawing the rest from reference TRBV19 and TRBJ2-7, the complete variable domain is DGGITQSPKYLFRKEGQNVTLSCEQNLNHDAMYWYRQDPGQGLRLIYYSQIVNDFQKGDIAEGYSVSREKKESFPLTVTSAQKNPTAFYLCASSILASSYEQYFGPGTRLTVT.